Listed here is a single T cell receptor (beta chain). V lost 4 bases to trimming and J lost 6 bases; unmatched junction nucleotides: 8. CDR1 and CDR2 from the germline V gene are SNHLY and FYNNEI. This CDR3 is built from 15 residues. This entry belongs to a study of blood T cell repertoires in COVID-19. Study as a whole: The United States, Italy and Spain supplied acute and convalescent COVID-19 samples. Sample material is recorded as cDNA or gDNA derived from T cells, B-cell-depleted T cells, or PBMCs.

Original analysis: Reference gene primers were amplified, and this amplification served to estimate nucleated cell counts. TCRdb's table, derived via immunoSEQ multiplex PCR, lists solely in-frame clones and lacks some. V and J calls and clone size follow that table, whereas D and trimming were derived from the DNA. The sample has roughly 100,000 clones, approximately 80% seen once; the top ten hold around 4%. Material for sequencing was peripheral blood. The rearrangement uses TRBV2 and TRBJ2-1; 8 bases fit TRBD1. This TCR was sampled from a man aged 60 to 75 with acute or convalescent COVID-19. CDR3 region: CASSVSRGRVNEQFF. The CDR3, as DNA: TGTGCCAGCAGTGTCTCCAGGGGGCGCGTCAATGAGCAGTTCTTC.